This T cell receptor (beta chain) was recovered during a study of CD8+CD57+ T cells in acquired aplastic anemia. Germline V gene data show CDR1 as SGDLS and CDR2 as YYNGEE. V lost 2 bases, J lost 0 bases, and 12 bases lay in between. The CDR3 length is 15 residues. The sequenced patients had an expansion of CD8+CD57+ cells seen by flow cytometry. Both TCR beta VDJ combination and CDR3 sequence profiling were carried out. Genomic DNA was the template for this profiling. TCRdb reanalysed the reads using MiXCR and keeps one entry per CDR3 protein. The sample consists of around 500,000 distinct CDR3 sequences, about a third of them appearing once. This clonotype was seen ten or more times.

The V gene is TRBV9, the J gene TRBJ2-7, with D possibly being TRBD1 or TRBD2 (5 bases each). The sequenced sample was sorted CD4+, CD8+, or CD8+CD57+ T cells (not recorded which) from PBMCs. The TCR sequence derives from a human donor with aplastic anemia. The CDR3 sequence: CASSVSPGSSYEQYF. DNA for the CDR3: TGTGCCAGCAGCGTGTCCCCAGGGAGCTCCTACGAGCAGTACTTC.